Listed here are 20 T cell receptor beta chains from one sample, sequenced in a study of TIL therapy for anti-PD-1-resistant metastatic lung cancer. The libraries were made with immunoSEQ v3. Clones were read by immunoSEQ multiplex PCR, and TCRdb kept only the in-frame ones, dropping some. Here the sample spans 54,000 or so clones, about 73% being singletons. Documented time point: pre-treatment sample, taken before nivolumab and TIL therapy. The sequences come from blood, collected at baseline. These receptors came from a person aged 25-80 years with non-small cell lung cancer.

This clone was recorded only once. CDR3 in amino acids: CASSLEGVNTGELFF. CDR3 DNA sequence: TGTGCCAGCAGCCTCGAGGGAGTAAACACCGGGGAGCTGTTTTTT. The gene calls are TRBV11-2 and TRBJ2-2; a possible D gene is TRBD2 (5 bases). The germline CDR1 and CDR2 sequences are SGHAT and FQNNGV. Trimming cost V 5 bases and J 2 bases, with 12 bases left between them. The CDR3 is 15 residues long.

This chain joins TRBV19 and TRBJ1-2; D ambiguous. The germline gives CDR1 LNHDA, CDR2 SQIVND (reference sequence). Deletions cut 1 base from V and 8 bases from J, with 11 bases between. The CDR3 has 13 amino acids. The CDR3 sequence is CASSIVNPEGYTF. The DNA for the CDR3 is TGTGCCAGTAGTATAGTGAATCCGGAAGGCTACACCTTC.

V usage is TRBV28 and J usage is TRBJ1-6, with D possibly TRBD1 on 5 matching bases. The CDR3 is 16 residues long. Germline V lookup: CDR1 MDHEN, CDR2 SYDVKM. Trimming pared 7 bases from V and 10 bases from J, leaving 23 bases between. The CDR3 here is CASTEWGGVAKSPLHF. For the CDR3, the DNA is TGTGCCAGCACCGAGTGGGGGGGGGTAGCAAAGTCACCCCTCCACTTT.

The genes are TRBV29-1 and TRBJ2-2; TRBD1 matches 9 bases. The CDR3 runs to 13 residues. Germline V CDR1 and CDR2: SQVTM, ANQGSEA. The V gene end was trimmed by 8 bases and the J gene end by 6 bases; junction bases not matched to a gene: 7. The CDR3: CSSRQGGAGELFF. In DNA form, the CDR3 reads TGCAGCTCCCGACAGGGGGGAGCCGGGGAGCTGTTTTTT.

This chain connects TRBV5-1 to TRBJ2-7; TRBD1 matches at 7 bases. This CDR3 region has 14 residues. After removal of 2 bases from V and 6 bases from J, the junction contained 8 bases not matched to a gene. The germline CDR1 and CDR2 sequences are SGHRS and YFSETQ. CDR3 region: CASSFGQAEVEQYF. Here the CDR3 DNA reads TGCGCCAGCAGCTTTGGACAGGCTGAAGTCGAGCAGTACTTC.

V and J are TRBV2 and TRBJ1-1; D gene unclear. The germline V gene has CDR1 SNHLY and CDR2 FYNNEI. The V end lost 4 bases, the J end lost 1 base, and 13 bases lay between the germline ends. The CDR3 is made up of 15 amino acids. CDR3 bases: TGTGCCAGCAGTGCTTATGCCCCAGGGAACACTGAAGCTTTCTTT. Protein sequence: CASSAYAPGNTEAFF.

This clone has more than one count but fewer than ten. DNA of the CDR3: TGTGCCAGCATCAAACTTGCGGGAGGGTTTCCGCAGTATTTT. Translation gives CASIKLAGGFPQYF. The rearrangement links TRBV11-2 to TRBJ2-3; 9 bases map to TRBD2. Germline trimming cut 7 bases from V and 10 bases from J; bases unmatched to any gene: 12. This CDR3 is built from 14 residues. Germline assignment: CDR1 SGHAT and CDR2 FQNNGV.

The chain has TRBV6-6 and TRBJ1-2, with D unclear. The germline CDR1 and CDR2 sequences are MNHNY and SVGAGI (reference sequence). The CDR3 contains 16 residues. Trimming left V 0 bases short and J 3 bases short, with 14 bases between. CDR3 amino acids: CASSYSLDRPDYGYTF. DNA of the CDR3: TGTGCCAGCAGTTACTCTTTGGACCGGCCGGACTATGGCTACACCTTC.

The chain employs TRBV7-9 and TRBJ1-4; D remains unclear. The V gene's germline CDR1 is SEHNR and CDR2 FQNEAQ (reference sequence). V lost 2 bases to trimming and J lost 0 bases, with 7 bases between them. The CDR3 is made up of 15 amino acids. The CDR3 bases are TGTGCCAGCAGCTTAAGGATACCAACTAATGAAAAACTGTTTTTT. Protein sequence: CASSLRIPTNEKLFF.

The V call is TRBV7-6, the J call TRBJ1-3; 9 nucleotides agree with TRBD1. Per germline, CDR1 SGHVS and CDR2 FNYEAQ. This CDR3 region has 17 residues. Trimming cost V 2 bases and J 0 bases; bases outside gene matches: 5. The CDR3 is CASSLITGGRSGNTIYF. In DNA form, the CDR3 reads TGTGCCAGCAGCTTAATCACAGGGGGCCGCTCTGGAAACACCATATATTTT.

This chain links TRBV19 with TRBJ1-5; unclear D gene. CDR3 length: 12 amino acids. Trimming took off 3 bases at V and 7 bases at J, with 7 bases between the two ends. Germline lookup yields CDR1 LNHDA and CDR2 SQIVND (reference sequence). The CDR3 region is CASSIPRQPQHF. The CDR3 nucleotides read TGTGCCAGTAGTATCCCCCGACAGCCCCAGCATTTT.

This chain uses TRBV12-5 with TRBJ2-5; D remains unclear. The CDR3 has 12 residues. Germline loops: CDR1 LGHNT, CDR2 FRNRAP. V lost 7 bases and J 5 bases, leaving 11 bases between the germline ends. The CDR3 region has the DNA TGTGCTAGTGCTTTCACCCCGGAGACCCAGTACTTC. Translated: CASAFTPETQYF.

V gene TRBV30 combines with J gene TRBJ1-2, with D maybe TRBD1 (6 bases). Per germline, CDR1 GTSNPN and CDR2 SVGIG (reference sequence). V lost 0 bases, J lost 3 bases, and 20 bases lay in between. The CDR3 consists of 17 residues. The CDR3 DNA sequence: TGTGCCTGGAGTGTACGTCTGGGGCAGGGGAGGGACTATGGCTACACCTTC. This codes for CAWSVRLGQGRDYGYTF.

The chain combines TRBV7-9 with TRBJ1-2; no reliable D call. V gave up 0 bases and J gave up 8 bases, with 19 bases separating them. Per the germline V gene, CDR1 is SEHNR and CDR2 is FQNEAQ (reference sequence). This CDR3 is 16 amino acids long. CDR3 protein: CASSLALRAQMGGYTF. CDR3 DNA: TGTGCCAGCAGCTTAGCGCTAAGGGCCCAGATGGGAGGCTACACCTTC. Full variable domain (missing parts from reference TRBV7-9 and TRBJ1-2): DTGVSQNPRHKITKRGQNVTFRCDPISEHNRLYWYRQTLGQGPEFLTYFQNEAQLEKSRLLSDRFSAERPKGSFSTLEIQRTEQGDSAMYLCASSLALRAQMGGYTFGSGTRLTVV.

The chain links TRBV29-1 to TRBJ1-2; D may be TRBD1 (5 bases). The length of the CDR3 is 15 residues. Looked up from germline, CDR1 is SQVTM and CDR2 is ANQGSEA. The V and J ends lost 3 bases and 8 bases respectively, with 22 bases between them. The CDR3 nucleotides read TGCAGCGTTGAGGGGGTTGGAGGGCCCTCTGGGGGCTACACCTTC. Translation gives CSVEGVGGPSGGYTF. The whole variable domain, remainder taken from reference TRBV29-1 and TRBJ1-2, is SAVISQKPSRDICQRGTSLTIQCQVDSQVTMMFWYRQQPGQSLTLIATANQGSEATYESGFVIDKFPISRPNLTFSTLTVSNMSPEDSSIYLCSVEGVGGPSGGYTFGSGTRLTVV.

This clone was seen more than once but under ten times. This chain connects TRBV30 to TRBJ1-1, with a weak D call TRBD1 (5 bases). Germline V gene sequence: CDR1 GTSNPN, CDR2 SVGIG (reference sequence). The V and J ends lost 8 bases and 1 base respectively, with 5 bases between them. This CDR3 contains 10 residues. This CDR3 reads CAGGNTEAFF. DNA of the CDR3: TGTGCCGGGGGGAACACTGAAGCTTTCTTT.

The genes are TRBV5-4 and TRBJ1-1; D ambiguous. The CDR3 extends over 13 amino acids. Germline V gene lookup returns CDR1 SGHNT and CDR2 YYREEE (reference sequence). Trimming left V 3 bases short and J 2 bases short, with 8 bases between. CDR3 nucleotide sequence: TGTGCCAGCAGCTCCCCCCCCAACACTGAAGCTTTCTTT. Translating gives CASSSPPNTEAFF.

This clone was seen a handful of times. A junction boundary mismatches the germline segment, possibly from a read error. V and J are TRBV7-8 and TRBJ1-1, with 9 bases identical to TRBD1. This CDR3 is built from 13 residues. CDR1 is SGHVS, CDR2 FQNEAQ, per germline. CDR3 DNA: TGTGCCAGCAGCTCAGGGGGAGGGACAGGGACACTCTTT. Its translation is CASSSGGGTGTLF.

The chain couples TRBV7-3 to TRBJ2-1; TRBD2 agrees at 12 bases. The length of the CDR3 is 15 residues. V gave up 5 bases and J gave up 6 bases; unmatched junction bases: 5. The germline CDR1 and CDR2 sequences are SGHTA and FQGTGA. The CDR3 coding sequence is TGTGCCAGCAGCCTACTAGCGGGAGGCTCCAATGAGCAGTTCTTC. Residues: CASSLLAGGSNEQFF.

The chain employs TRBV11-3 and TRBJ2-2, with 10 bases aligning to TRBD2. CDR1 SGHNT and CDR2 YENEEA come from the germline V gene. After removal of 5 bases from V and 4 bases from J, the junction contained 7 bases not matched to a gene. CDR3 size: 16 residues. The CDR3 reads CASSPGRTSGTGELFF. The CDR3 nucleotides are TGTGCCAGCAGCCCCGGGCGGACTAGCGGCACCGGGGAGCTGTTTTTT.